The rows below give T cell receptor beta chains drawn from one sample of a study of blood T cell repertoires in COVID-19. TCRdb's copy holds only in-frame clones and misses some; the assay was immunoSEQ multiplex PCR. The profile shows a few hundred thousand clones, 75% to 90% of them singletons. Sequencing was performed on PBMCs or T cells enriched from blood (not recorded which). Receptor source: a man younger than 35 who had recovered from COVID-19. The CDR3 runs from the conserved cysteine through the conserved F or W. A D gene is named only where the DNA matches it firmly. Rows may omit the clone size; those that give it use once, few, many or a size class.

j_call	d_call	v_call	clone_size	cdr3_aa	cdr3_nt
TRBJ1-4	TRBD1	TRBV5-1	NA	CADSGRQGGEKLFF	TGCGCCGACAGCGGCCGACAGGGGGGTGAAAAACTGTTTTTT
TRBJ2-7	NA	TRBV5-6	NA	CASSKRGGTYEQYF	TGTGCCAGCAGCAAAAGGGGCGGTACCTACGAGCAGTACTTC
TRBJ1-5	NA	TRBV10-1	NA	CASTKPDRQPQHF	TGCGCCAGCACAAAGCCAGACAGACAGCCCCAGCATTTT
TRBJ1-6	TRBD1	TRBV3-1/TRBV3-2	NA	CASSQVGTGGNSPLHF	TGTGCCAGCAGCCAAGTTGGGACAGGGGGCAACTCACCCCTCCACTTT
TRBJ2-1	TRBD2	TRBV18	NA	CASSPTSGNNEQFF	TGTGCCAGCTCACCGACTAGCGGAAACAATGAGCAGTTCTTC
TRBJ2-3	TRBD2	TRBV5-1	once	CASSYSGSSGDTQYF	TGCGCCAGCAGTTACAGCGGGAGTAGTGGAGATACGCAGTATTTT
TRBJ2-1	TRBD1	TRBV7-8	NA	CASSGGTGVYNEQFF	TGTGCCAGCAGCGGAGGGACAGGGGTCTACAATGAGCAGTTCTTC
TRBJ2-1	TRBD2	TRBV7-6	NA	CASSLSTSGVYNEQFF	TGTGCCAGCAGCTTAAGTACTAGCGGGGTCTACAATGAGCAGTTCTTC
TRBJ2-3	NA	TRBV10-1	NA	CASSDGLALDTQYF	TGCGCCAGCAGTGACGGTCTAGCTTTAGATACGCAGTATTTT
TRBJ2-5	TRBD2	TRBV11-2	NA	CASSRETSGGQEYF	TGTGCCAGCAGCCGCGAGACTAGCGGGGGGCAAGAGTACTTC
TRBJ1-4	NA	TRBV11-2	once	CASSFEGLGEKLFF	TGTGCCAGCAGCTTTGAGGGCCTAGGTGAAAAACTGTTTTTT
TRBJ1-1	TRBD1	TRBV30	NA	CAWTLGTGGDAFF	TGTGCCTGGACCCTAGGGACAGGGGGCGATGCTTTCTTT
TRBJ2-7	NA	TRBV9	NA	CASSVAPTEDYEQYF	TGTGCCAGCAGCGTGGCCCCGACAGAGGACTACGAGCAGTACTTC
TRBJ2-7	NA	TRBV6-2/TRBV6-3	few	CASSYSSGFEQYF	TGTGCCAGCAGTTACTCCTCAGGGTTCGAGCAGTACTTC
TRBJ2-1	NA	TRBV23-1	NA	CASSQQAFYNEQFF	TGCGCCAGCAGTCAACAGGCCTTCTACAATGAGCAGTTCTTC
TRBJ1-1	NA	TRBV5-4	NA	CASSGPERGNTEAFF	TGTGCCAGCAGCGGTCCCGAACGGGGGAACACTGAAGCTTTCTTT
TRBJ1-1	TRBD1	TRBV18	NA	CASSRDSNTEAFF	TGTGCCAGCTCACGGGACAGTAACACTGAAGCTTTCTTT
TRBJ2-2	NA	TRBV18	once	CASSPQTGDSGELFF	TGTGCCAGCTCACCACAAACAGGGGACTCCGGGGAGCTGTTTTTT
TRBJ2-3	NA	TRBV5-1	few	CASSSVSGDTDTQYF	TGCGCCAGCAGCTCGGTGAGCGGAGACACAGATACGCAGTATTTT
TRBJ2-4	NA	TRBV9	NA	CASSVDPGAKNIQYF	TGTGCCAGCAGCGTAGACCCAGGCGCCAAAAACATTCAGTACTTC
TRBJ1-1	NA	TRBV3-1/TRBV3-2	NA	CASSQGGTVHMNTEAFF	TGTGCCAGCAGCCAAGGGGGCACAGTTCATATGAACACTGAAGCTTTCTTT
TRBJ1-2	NA	TRBV7-9	once	CASSSSGGYGYTF	TGTGCCAGCAGCTCGTCAGGTGGCTATGGCTACACCTTC
TRBJ2-7	TRBD2	TRBV5-1	NA	CASSWRGAGDYEQYF	TGCGCCAGCAGCTGGAGGGGCGCGGGAGACTACGAGCAGTACTTC
TRBJ2-3	TRBD2	TRBV7-6	once	CASSSAGVETDTQYF	TGTGCCAGCAGCTCAGCGGGAGTGGAAACAGATACGCAGTATTTT
TRBJ1-4	NA	TRBV6-5	NA	CASGLRSAGNEKLFF	TGTGCCAGCGGACTTCGATCGGCCGGAAATGAAAAACTGTTTTTT
TRBJ2-7	NA	TRBV18	NA	CASSPQWGHSSYEQYF	TGTGCCAGCTCACCACAGTGGGGGCATAGCTCCTACGAGCAGTACTTC
TRBJ1-5	TRBD1	TRBV29-1	NA	CSVSTGVNQPQHF	TGCAGCGTCTCAACAGGGGTAAATCAGCCCCAGCATTTT
TRBJ2-2	TRBD1	TRBV6-1	NA	CASSEKLGQANTGELFF	TGTGCCAGCAGTGAAAAGTTGGGACAGGCGAACACCGGGGAGCTGTTTTTT
TRBJ1-6	NA	TRBV7-8	NA	CASSLEGDILYSPLHF	TGTGCCAGCAGCTTAGAGGGGGACATCCTTTATTCACCCCTCCACTTT
TRBJ1-4	NA	TRBV11-2	few	CASSFLQGFGKLFF	TGTGCCAGCAGCTTCTTACAGGGTTTCGGAAAACTGTTTTTT
TRBJ2-1	TRBD2	TRBV18	NA	CASSPLSSGYLSSYNEQFF	TGTGCCAGCTCACCATTATCTAGCGGGTATCTCAGCTCCTACAATGAGCAGTTCTTC
TRBJ1-5	NA	TRBV4-3	NA	CASSQEWWQGTPPQHF	TGCGCCAGCAGCCAAGAATGGTGGCAGGGCACCCCGCCCCAGCATTTT
TRBJ2-3	NA	TRBV7-9	NA	CASSMEGLTDTQYF	TGTGCCAGCAGCATGGAGGGACTCACAGATACGCAGTATTTT
TRBJ2-2	NA	TRBV6-5	NA	CASRTGATGELFF	TGTGCCAGCAGAACGGGAGCCACCGGGGAGCTGTTTTTT
TRBJ2-1	NA	TRBV15	NA	CATSRDRTTDNEQFF	TGTGCCACCAGCAGAGACCGGACTACTGACAATGAGCAGTTCTTC
TRBJ2-7	TRBD2	TRBV19	NA	CASSSSSGIYEQYF	TGTGCCAGTAGCTCTAGTAGCGGGATCTACGAGCAGTACTTC
TRBJ2-1	TRBD2	TRBV29-1	NA	CSVAGTPVGREGLIEQFF	TGCAGCGTTGCCGGGACTCCCGTAGGTCGGGAGGGCCTGATTGAGCAGTTCTTC
TRBJ2-7	TRBD1	TRBV2	NA	CASSMVGGTRAYEQYF	TGTGCCAGCAGTATGGTAGGGGGCACGCGAGCCTACGAGCAGTACTTC
TRBJ1-4	NA	TRBV9	NA	CASSSRANEKLFF	TGTGCCAGCAGCTCTCGAGCTAATGAAAAACTGTTTTTT
TRBJ1-2	NA	TRBV4-1	NA	CASSQGAPNGYTF	TGCGCCAGCAGCCAAGGGGCTCCGAATGGCTACACCTTC
TRBJ2-7	NA	TRBV14	NA	CASSRSGRSSYEQYF	TGTGCCAGCAGCCGGTCCGGCCGGAGCTCCTACGAGCAGTACTTC
TRBJ2-7	NA	TRBV25-1	NA	CASRDDLPGEQYF	TGTGCCAGCAGAGACGACCTCCCGGGCGAGCAGTACTTC
TRBJ1-1	TRBD1	TRBV4-1	few	CASSPGQGNTEAFF	TGCGCCAGCAGCCCCGGACAGGGAAACACTGAAGCTTTCTTT
TRBJ1-4	NA	TRBV6-4	NA	CASSPTTGEKLFF	TGTGCCAGCAGTCCCACAACGGGGGAAAAACTGTTTTTT
TRBJ2-3	NA	TRBV5-4	NA	CASSLGATSTDTQYF	TGTGCCAGCAGCTTAGGGGCTACGAGCACAGATACGCAGTATTTT
TRBJ2-3	NA	TRBV28	few	CASRINQGKGDTDTQYF	TGTGCCAGCAGAATCAATCAGGGCAAGGGGGATACAGATACGCAGTATTTT
TRBJ1-1	NA	TRBV12-5	NA	CASGEVGQRTEAFF	TGTGCTAGTGGCGAAGTAGGACAGCGCACTGAAGCTTTCTTT
TRBJ2-3	TRBD1	TRBV24-1	NA	CATSEQRDRHTDTQYF	TGTGCCACCAGTGAACAAAGGGACAGACACACAGATACGCAGTATTTT
TRBJ1-5	NA	TRBV7-9	NA	CASSPGREGIYSNQPQHF	TGTGCCAGCAGCCCTGGCAGGGAAGGGATTTATAGCAATCAGCCCCAGCATTTT
TRBJ1-5	NA	TRBV2	NA	CASRPLRRDSNQPQHF	TGTGCCAGCAGACCCCTCCGGAGGGATAGCAATCAGCCCCAGCATTTT
TRBJ2-4	TRBD2	TRBV10-3	NA	CAIREREGTKNIQYF	TGTGCCATCAGGGAGCGGGAAGGGACCAAAAACATTCAGTACTTC
TRBJ2-7	TRBD2	TRBV7-9	NA	CASSPRTRPDEQYF	TGTGCCAGCAGCCCGAGGACTAGGCCTGACGAGCAGTACTTC
TRBJ2-3	NA	TRBV5-5	NA	CASSFVKDGQSTDTQYF	TGTGCCAGCAGCTTCGTCAAGGACGGACAGAGCACAGATACGCAGTATTTT
TRBJ1-2	TRBD1	TRBV20-1	NA	CRGQGNVGYTF	TGCAGGGGACAGGGAAATGTGGGCTACACCTTC
TRBJ2-7	NA	TRBV10-1	NA	CASLAEQYF	TGCGCCAGCCTCGCGGAGCAGTACTTC